The present T cell receptor beta chain was sequenced within a study of shared clonotypes between healthy human individuals. General study points: Generation probabilities of non-shared clonotypes were lower (relative to those shared by all four donors).

The assay was immunoSEQ multiplex PCR, and TCRdb's table has in-frame clones only and misses some. The sample gives millions of clones, more than 85% of which show up once; approximately 1.7% is in the top ten. To note about this clone: Its antigen is still unknown.

Positively selected for CCR7, the CD45RO-negative cells used as naive CD8 cells excluded terminally differentiated effector memory CD45RA+ cells. The germline V and J ends were trimmed by 5 bases and 0 bases, with 14 bases remaining between them. CDR3 length equals 16 residues. Germline CDR1 and CDR2: SGHNT and YENEEA. Sequenced: naive CD8+ T cells from PBMCs. This chain uses TRBV11-3 with TRBJ2-1; no clear D gene. This sequence was found in a man between 18 and 29 years old in good health. Some clones in this sample may be carry-over from other donors' samples. CDR3 region: CASSLKNRSSYNEQFF. The CDR3 coding sequence is TGTGCCAGCAGCCTAAAAAACCGGAGCTCCTACAATGAGCAGTTCTTC.